The clone carrying this T cell receptor beta chain occurred a few times. What it recognizes is unknown. This sample stems from a study of post-analysis software for immune sequencing data. Overall study results and limits: TRBV5-6, TRBV5-1 and TRBV20-1 were among four or five TRBV segments more frequent in patients than controls.

Unique molecular identifiers featured in each of the TCR beta cDNA libraries. Via MiXCR, TCRdb re-called the PCR reads, giving one row per CDR3 protein. The table includes hundreds of thousands of distinct CDR3 sequences, roughly 29% detected once. V was cut by 5 bases and J by 5 bases, with 12 bases left in between. CDR3 length: 13 residues. Germline loops: CDR1 SEHNR, CDR2 FQNEAQ (reference sequence). The source material was blood. The TCR was taken from a girl aged 5-17 years with multiple sclerosis. The genes are TRBV7-9 and TRBJ2-5; no reliable D call. DNA of the CDR3: TGTGCCAGCAGCCCCCAGTCGCCGGAGACCCAGTACTTC. This gives the protein CASSPQSPETQYF.